This T cell receptor (beta chain) was sequenced for a study of shared T cell receptors in the human thymus. Clones were sequenced by immunoSEQ multiplex PCR, and TCRdb holds only the in-frame ones, with some missing. Counted here are 700,000 to 750,000 clones, approximately 83% occurring once; the ten biggest clones make up about 0.011%. Germline CDR1 reads MNHNS; CDR2 reads SASEGT. This CDR3 has 15 residues. V was pared by 2 bases and J by 5 bases, with 16 bases between. This sample was shared with a second study, whose subject was human thymus T cells. From that paper: There appeared to be biased usage of V and J genes in thymic and blood repertoires. There were highly overlapping thymic repertoires among unrelated individuals, as related research reported.

V gene TRBV6-1 combines with J gene TRBJ2-7, with D maybe TRBD2 (5 bases). Source material: thymocytes. This receptor was taken from a girl less than two years old with a congenital heart defect. The CDR3 nucleotides are TGTGCCAGCAGTGAATCTCGGGGAAATGGTGACGAGCAGTACTTC. Its protein is CASSESRGNGDEQYF.